This T cell receptor beta chain was found in a study of blood T cell repertoires in COVID-19. Libraries were prepared by immunoSEQ multiplex PCR; TCRdb keeps only in-frame clonotypes and omits some of them. The data show 200,000 to 300,000 clones, with around 85% seen just once and approximately 9.6% held by the top ten. Unmatched junction bases numbered 5, after V lost 1 base and J lost 3 bases. CDR1 and CDR2 from the germline V gene are LGHDT and YNNKEL (reference sequence). The CDR3 has 16 residues. This clone was picked up many times. Sample: peripheral blood. V gene TRBV3-1 (or the pseudogene TRBV3-2) combines with J gene TRBJ2-3; 9 positions agree with TRBD2. The sequence derives from an elderly woman with acute or convalescent COVID-19. CDR3 residues: CASSQVSSGETDTQYF. The CDR3 nucleotides are TGTGCCAGCAGCCAAGTTTCTAGCGGGGAAACAGATACGCAGTATTTT.